A single sample is the source of the 10 T cell receptor beta chains below, sequenced in a study of blood T cell repertoires in COVID-19. Only in-frame clones appear in the TCRdb table, and some are missing; sequencing was by immunoSEQ multiplex PCR. The sample records about 78,000 clones, 77% being singletons. Sequencing input: peripheral blood. These TCRs come from a human donor in a cohort sampled during active COVID-19.

The rearrangement uses TRBV28 and TRBJ2-3; the match to TRBD2 covers 13 bases. V shed 2 bases, J shed 8 bases, and the junction held 7 bases outside the gene matches. The length of the CDR3 is 16 residues. Germline V gene lookup returns CDR1 MDHEN and CDR2 SYDVKM. The CDR3 DNA sequence: TGTGCCAGCAGTTTACCCGGGACTAGCGGGATCAGTACGCAGTATTTT. Residues: CASSLPGTSGISTQYF.

The rearrangement joins TRBV28 to TRBJ1-5; no clear D gene. V was shortened by 2 bases and J by 3 bases, with 8 bases between the two germline ends. Germline CDR1 is MDHEN and CDR2 is SYDVKM. The CDR3 spans 14 residues. CDR3 protein: CASSLAGYNQPQHF. The CDR3, as DNA: TGTGCCAGCAGTTTAGCGGGGTACAATCAGCCCCAGCATTTT.

The chain carries TRBV18 and TRBJ2-7, with a tentative D call TRBD1 (7 bases). The CDR3 is made up of 15 amino acids. Trimming removed 3 bases at V and 1 base at J, with 13 bases between. The germline V gene encodes CDR1 KGHSH and CDR2 LQKENI. In DNA form, the CDR3 reads TGTGCCAGCTCACCCAGGGCAGGGGGGTCCTACGAGCAGTACTTC. Translating gives CASSPRAGGSYEQYF.

The genes are TRBV10-1 and TRBJ1-1; D is undetermined. The CDR3 is 13 residues long. Trimming took off 10 bases at V and 5 bases at J, with 17 bases between the two ends. Germline V lookup: CDR1 WNHNN, CDR2 SYGVQD (reference sequence). This CDR3 reads CATSVERKTEAFF. CDR3 nucleotide sequence: TGCGCCACCTCAGTCGAGCGGAAAACTGAAGCTTTCTTT.

This chain joins TRBV18 and TRBJ2-5; 15 nucleotides agree with TRBD2. The CDR3 consists of 19 residues. Germline loops: CDR1 KGHSH, CDR2 LQKENI. The V and J ends lost 3 bases and 5 bases, in that order; junction bases with no gene match: 13. The CDR3 is CASSPSIGTSGGRRETQYF. The CDR3 region has the DNA TGTGCCAGCTCACCTTCCATCGGGACTAGCGGGGGGAGGCGTGAGACCCAGTACTTC.

This clone was picked up a small number of times. The V and J genes are TRBV4-2 and TRBJ2-5; 9 positions agree with TRBD2. V lost 2 bases to trimming and J lost 1 base; unmatched junction nucleotides: 8. Germline V CDR1 and CDR2: LGHNA, YNFKEQ. The CDR3 extends over 17 amino acids. Here the CDR3 DNA reads TGTGCCAGCAGCCAACTTGCTAGCGGGGATGCCCAAGAGACCCAGTACTTC. It is translated as CASSQLASGDAQETQYF.

The rearrangement uses TRBV7-3 and TRBJ2-7, with TRBD1 matching 8 bases. This CDR3 has 14 residues. V trimming: 5 bases; J trimming: 4 bases; junction bases outside the gene matches: 7. Looked up from germline, CDR1 is SGHTA and CDR2 is FQGTGA. This chain's CDR3 is CASSVGQGPYEQYF. The CDR3 coding sequence is TGTGCCAGCAGCGTAGGACAGGGCCCTTACGAGCAGTACTTC.

The rearrangement uses TRBV6-7 and TRBJ1-2; no clear D gene. TRBV6-7 is placed among ORFs of uncertain function. Trimming took off 0 bases at V and 8 bases at J, with 13 bases between the two ends. The CDR3 contains 14 residues. CDR3 sequence (DNA): TGTGCCAGCAGTTACTCTTCGGGCAGCGGCGGCTACACCTTC. Protein sequence: CASSYSSGSGGYTF.

The chain has TRBV5-1 and TRBJ2-2, with D possibly being TRBD1 (5 bases). Germline CDR1 SGHRS, CDR2 YFSETQ. Trimming took 0 bases from V and 6 from J, leaving 9 bases between them. This CDR3 has 14 amino acids. The CDR3 spells CASSLVTTAGELFF. CDR3 nucleotides: TGCGCCAGCAGCTTGGTCACGACAGCCGGGGAGCTGTTTTTT.

The chain is built from TRBV19 and TRBJ1-3, with D hard to call. Germline CDR1 reads LNHDA; CDR2 reads SQIVND (reference sequence). The CDR3 extends over 13 amino acids. Trimming shortened V by 5 bases and J by 0 bases, and 5 bases separated the two germline ends. The CDR3 here is CASSPFSGNTIYF. DNA for the CDR3: TGTGCCAGTAGTCCCTTCTCTGGAAACACCATATATTTT. Filled out from reference TRBV19 and TRBJ1-3, the complete variable domain reads DGGITQSPKYLFRKEGQNVTLSCEQNLNHDAMYWYRQDPGQGLRLIYYSQIVNDFQKGDIAEGYSVSREKKESFPLTVTSAQKNPTAFYLCASSPFSGNTIYFGEGSWLTVV.